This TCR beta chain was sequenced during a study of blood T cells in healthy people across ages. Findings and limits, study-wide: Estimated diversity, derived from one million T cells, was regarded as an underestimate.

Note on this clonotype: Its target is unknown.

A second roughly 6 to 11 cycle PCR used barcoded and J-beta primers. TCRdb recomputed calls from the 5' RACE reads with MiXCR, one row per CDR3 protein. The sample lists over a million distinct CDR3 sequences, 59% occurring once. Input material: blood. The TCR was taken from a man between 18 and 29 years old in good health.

The CDR3 nucleotides read TGTGCCACCAGCAGAGACTGGACAGGGCGGACCGGGGAGCTGTTTTTT. Translation: CATSRDWTGRTGELFF. This chain links TRBV15 with TRBJ2-2; 8 nucleotides line up with TRBD1. This CDR3 spans 16 amino acids. Germline V lookup: CDR1 LNHNV, CDR2 YYDKDF (reference sequence). After removal of 0 bases from V and 5 bases from J, the junction contained 5 bases not matched to a gene.